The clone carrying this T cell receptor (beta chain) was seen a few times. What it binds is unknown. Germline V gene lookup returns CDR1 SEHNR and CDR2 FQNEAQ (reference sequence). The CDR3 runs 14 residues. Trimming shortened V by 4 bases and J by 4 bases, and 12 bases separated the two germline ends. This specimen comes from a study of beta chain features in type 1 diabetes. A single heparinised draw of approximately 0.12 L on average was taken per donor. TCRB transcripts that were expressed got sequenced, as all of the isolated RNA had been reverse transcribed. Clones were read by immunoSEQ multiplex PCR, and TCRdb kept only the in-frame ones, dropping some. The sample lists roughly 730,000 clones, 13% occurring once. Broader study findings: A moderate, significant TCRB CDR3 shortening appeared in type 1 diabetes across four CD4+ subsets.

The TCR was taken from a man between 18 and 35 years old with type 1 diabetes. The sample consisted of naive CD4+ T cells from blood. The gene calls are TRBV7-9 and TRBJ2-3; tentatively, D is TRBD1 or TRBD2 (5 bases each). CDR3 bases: TGTGCCAGCAGCTACGGGGCCCACCCAGATACGCAGTATTTT. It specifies CASSYGAHPDTQYF.